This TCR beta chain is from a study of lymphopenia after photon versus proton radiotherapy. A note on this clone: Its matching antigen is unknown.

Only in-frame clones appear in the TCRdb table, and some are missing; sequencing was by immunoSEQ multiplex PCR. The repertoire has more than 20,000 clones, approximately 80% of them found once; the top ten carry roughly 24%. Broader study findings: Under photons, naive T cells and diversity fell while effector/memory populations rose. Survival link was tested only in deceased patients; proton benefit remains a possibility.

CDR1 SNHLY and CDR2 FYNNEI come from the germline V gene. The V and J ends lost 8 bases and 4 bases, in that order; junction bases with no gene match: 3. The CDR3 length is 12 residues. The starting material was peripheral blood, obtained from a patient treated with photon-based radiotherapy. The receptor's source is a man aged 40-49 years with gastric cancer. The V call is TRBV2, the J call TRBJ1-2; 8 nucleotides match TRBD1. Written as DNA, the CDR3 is TGTGCCAGCCGAGACAGGGGCTATGGCTACACCTTC. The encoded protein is CASRDRGYGYTF.